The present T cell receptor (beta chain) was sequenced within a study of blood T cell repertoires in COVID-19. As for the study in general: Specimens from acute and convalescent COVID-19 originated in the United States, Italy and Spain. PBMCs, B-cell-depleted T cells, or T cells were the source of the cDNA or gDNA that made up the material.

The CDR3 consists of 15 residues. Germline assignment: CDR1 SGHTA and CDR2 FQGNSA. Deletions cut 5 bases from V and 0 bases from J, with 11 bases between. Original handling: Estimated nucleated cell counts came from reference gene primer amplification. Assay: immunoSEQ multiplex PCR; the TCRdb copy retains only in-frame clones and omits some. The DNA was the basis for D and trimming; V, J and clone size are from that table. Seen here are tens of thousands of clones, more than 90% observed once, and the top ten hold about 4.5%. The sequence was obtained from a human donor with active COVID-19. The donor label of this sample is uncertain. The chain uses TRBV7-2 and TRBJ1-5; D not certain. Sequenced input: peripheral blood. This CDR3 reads CASSPNAHSNQPQHF. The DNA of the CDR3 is TGTGCCAGCAGCCCCAACGCGCATAGCAATCAGCCCCAGCATTTT.